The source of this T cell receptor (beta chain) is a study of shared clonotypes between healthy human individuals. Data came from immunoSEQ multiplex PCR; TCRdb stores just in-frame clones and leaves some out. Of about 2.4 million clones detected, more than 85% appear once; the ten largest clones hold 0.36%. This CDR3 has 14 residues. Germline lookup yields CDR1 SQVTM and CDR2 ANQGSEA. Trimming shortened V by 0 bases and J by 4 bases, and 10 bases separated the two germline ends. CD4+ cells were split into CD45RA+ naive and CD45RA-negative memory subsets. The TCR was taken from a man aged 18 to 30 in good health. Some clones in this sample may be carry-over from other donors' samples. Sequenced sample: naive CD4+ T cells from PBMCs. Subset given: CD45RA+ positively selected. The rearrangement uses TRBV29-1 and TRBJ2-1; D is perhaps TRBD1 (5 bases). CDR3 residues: CSVEEGRQYNEQFF. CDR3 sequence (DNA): TGCAGCGTTGAAGAAGGACGACAGTACAATGAGCAGTTCTTC.